At least ten counts were recorded for the clone carrying this T cell receptor (beta chain). As yet, its antigen is unknown. Germline values: CDR1 SGHTA, CDR2 FQGNSA. V was shortened by 3 bases and J by 1 base, with 6 bases between the two germline ends. This CDR3 contains 14 residues. TCRdb re-derived calls from the reads in MiXCR, one entry per CDR3 protein. The table shows about 400,000 distinct CDR3 sequences, with approximately 35% occurring only once. These data are taken from a study of T cell repertoires in cytomegalovirus infection. Study at large: Public TCR beta signatures provided an indication of both CMV infection and a matching HLA type. General study results and limits: The study found HLA-C-restricted CMV-specific TCR beta clonotypes dominating the ex vivo response.

The clonotype comes from a human donor in good health (CMV status not recorded). Some clones in this sample may be carry-over from other donors' samples. The chain carries TRBV7-2 and TRBJ2-2; the D gene is possibly TRBD2 (6 bases). This material consisted of cultured PBMCs, taken from culture after CMV antigen stimulation. Here the CDR3 reads CASSLGLNTGELFF. As DNA, the CDR3 is TGTGCCAGCAGCTTGGGACTGAACACCGGGGAGCTGTTTTTT.